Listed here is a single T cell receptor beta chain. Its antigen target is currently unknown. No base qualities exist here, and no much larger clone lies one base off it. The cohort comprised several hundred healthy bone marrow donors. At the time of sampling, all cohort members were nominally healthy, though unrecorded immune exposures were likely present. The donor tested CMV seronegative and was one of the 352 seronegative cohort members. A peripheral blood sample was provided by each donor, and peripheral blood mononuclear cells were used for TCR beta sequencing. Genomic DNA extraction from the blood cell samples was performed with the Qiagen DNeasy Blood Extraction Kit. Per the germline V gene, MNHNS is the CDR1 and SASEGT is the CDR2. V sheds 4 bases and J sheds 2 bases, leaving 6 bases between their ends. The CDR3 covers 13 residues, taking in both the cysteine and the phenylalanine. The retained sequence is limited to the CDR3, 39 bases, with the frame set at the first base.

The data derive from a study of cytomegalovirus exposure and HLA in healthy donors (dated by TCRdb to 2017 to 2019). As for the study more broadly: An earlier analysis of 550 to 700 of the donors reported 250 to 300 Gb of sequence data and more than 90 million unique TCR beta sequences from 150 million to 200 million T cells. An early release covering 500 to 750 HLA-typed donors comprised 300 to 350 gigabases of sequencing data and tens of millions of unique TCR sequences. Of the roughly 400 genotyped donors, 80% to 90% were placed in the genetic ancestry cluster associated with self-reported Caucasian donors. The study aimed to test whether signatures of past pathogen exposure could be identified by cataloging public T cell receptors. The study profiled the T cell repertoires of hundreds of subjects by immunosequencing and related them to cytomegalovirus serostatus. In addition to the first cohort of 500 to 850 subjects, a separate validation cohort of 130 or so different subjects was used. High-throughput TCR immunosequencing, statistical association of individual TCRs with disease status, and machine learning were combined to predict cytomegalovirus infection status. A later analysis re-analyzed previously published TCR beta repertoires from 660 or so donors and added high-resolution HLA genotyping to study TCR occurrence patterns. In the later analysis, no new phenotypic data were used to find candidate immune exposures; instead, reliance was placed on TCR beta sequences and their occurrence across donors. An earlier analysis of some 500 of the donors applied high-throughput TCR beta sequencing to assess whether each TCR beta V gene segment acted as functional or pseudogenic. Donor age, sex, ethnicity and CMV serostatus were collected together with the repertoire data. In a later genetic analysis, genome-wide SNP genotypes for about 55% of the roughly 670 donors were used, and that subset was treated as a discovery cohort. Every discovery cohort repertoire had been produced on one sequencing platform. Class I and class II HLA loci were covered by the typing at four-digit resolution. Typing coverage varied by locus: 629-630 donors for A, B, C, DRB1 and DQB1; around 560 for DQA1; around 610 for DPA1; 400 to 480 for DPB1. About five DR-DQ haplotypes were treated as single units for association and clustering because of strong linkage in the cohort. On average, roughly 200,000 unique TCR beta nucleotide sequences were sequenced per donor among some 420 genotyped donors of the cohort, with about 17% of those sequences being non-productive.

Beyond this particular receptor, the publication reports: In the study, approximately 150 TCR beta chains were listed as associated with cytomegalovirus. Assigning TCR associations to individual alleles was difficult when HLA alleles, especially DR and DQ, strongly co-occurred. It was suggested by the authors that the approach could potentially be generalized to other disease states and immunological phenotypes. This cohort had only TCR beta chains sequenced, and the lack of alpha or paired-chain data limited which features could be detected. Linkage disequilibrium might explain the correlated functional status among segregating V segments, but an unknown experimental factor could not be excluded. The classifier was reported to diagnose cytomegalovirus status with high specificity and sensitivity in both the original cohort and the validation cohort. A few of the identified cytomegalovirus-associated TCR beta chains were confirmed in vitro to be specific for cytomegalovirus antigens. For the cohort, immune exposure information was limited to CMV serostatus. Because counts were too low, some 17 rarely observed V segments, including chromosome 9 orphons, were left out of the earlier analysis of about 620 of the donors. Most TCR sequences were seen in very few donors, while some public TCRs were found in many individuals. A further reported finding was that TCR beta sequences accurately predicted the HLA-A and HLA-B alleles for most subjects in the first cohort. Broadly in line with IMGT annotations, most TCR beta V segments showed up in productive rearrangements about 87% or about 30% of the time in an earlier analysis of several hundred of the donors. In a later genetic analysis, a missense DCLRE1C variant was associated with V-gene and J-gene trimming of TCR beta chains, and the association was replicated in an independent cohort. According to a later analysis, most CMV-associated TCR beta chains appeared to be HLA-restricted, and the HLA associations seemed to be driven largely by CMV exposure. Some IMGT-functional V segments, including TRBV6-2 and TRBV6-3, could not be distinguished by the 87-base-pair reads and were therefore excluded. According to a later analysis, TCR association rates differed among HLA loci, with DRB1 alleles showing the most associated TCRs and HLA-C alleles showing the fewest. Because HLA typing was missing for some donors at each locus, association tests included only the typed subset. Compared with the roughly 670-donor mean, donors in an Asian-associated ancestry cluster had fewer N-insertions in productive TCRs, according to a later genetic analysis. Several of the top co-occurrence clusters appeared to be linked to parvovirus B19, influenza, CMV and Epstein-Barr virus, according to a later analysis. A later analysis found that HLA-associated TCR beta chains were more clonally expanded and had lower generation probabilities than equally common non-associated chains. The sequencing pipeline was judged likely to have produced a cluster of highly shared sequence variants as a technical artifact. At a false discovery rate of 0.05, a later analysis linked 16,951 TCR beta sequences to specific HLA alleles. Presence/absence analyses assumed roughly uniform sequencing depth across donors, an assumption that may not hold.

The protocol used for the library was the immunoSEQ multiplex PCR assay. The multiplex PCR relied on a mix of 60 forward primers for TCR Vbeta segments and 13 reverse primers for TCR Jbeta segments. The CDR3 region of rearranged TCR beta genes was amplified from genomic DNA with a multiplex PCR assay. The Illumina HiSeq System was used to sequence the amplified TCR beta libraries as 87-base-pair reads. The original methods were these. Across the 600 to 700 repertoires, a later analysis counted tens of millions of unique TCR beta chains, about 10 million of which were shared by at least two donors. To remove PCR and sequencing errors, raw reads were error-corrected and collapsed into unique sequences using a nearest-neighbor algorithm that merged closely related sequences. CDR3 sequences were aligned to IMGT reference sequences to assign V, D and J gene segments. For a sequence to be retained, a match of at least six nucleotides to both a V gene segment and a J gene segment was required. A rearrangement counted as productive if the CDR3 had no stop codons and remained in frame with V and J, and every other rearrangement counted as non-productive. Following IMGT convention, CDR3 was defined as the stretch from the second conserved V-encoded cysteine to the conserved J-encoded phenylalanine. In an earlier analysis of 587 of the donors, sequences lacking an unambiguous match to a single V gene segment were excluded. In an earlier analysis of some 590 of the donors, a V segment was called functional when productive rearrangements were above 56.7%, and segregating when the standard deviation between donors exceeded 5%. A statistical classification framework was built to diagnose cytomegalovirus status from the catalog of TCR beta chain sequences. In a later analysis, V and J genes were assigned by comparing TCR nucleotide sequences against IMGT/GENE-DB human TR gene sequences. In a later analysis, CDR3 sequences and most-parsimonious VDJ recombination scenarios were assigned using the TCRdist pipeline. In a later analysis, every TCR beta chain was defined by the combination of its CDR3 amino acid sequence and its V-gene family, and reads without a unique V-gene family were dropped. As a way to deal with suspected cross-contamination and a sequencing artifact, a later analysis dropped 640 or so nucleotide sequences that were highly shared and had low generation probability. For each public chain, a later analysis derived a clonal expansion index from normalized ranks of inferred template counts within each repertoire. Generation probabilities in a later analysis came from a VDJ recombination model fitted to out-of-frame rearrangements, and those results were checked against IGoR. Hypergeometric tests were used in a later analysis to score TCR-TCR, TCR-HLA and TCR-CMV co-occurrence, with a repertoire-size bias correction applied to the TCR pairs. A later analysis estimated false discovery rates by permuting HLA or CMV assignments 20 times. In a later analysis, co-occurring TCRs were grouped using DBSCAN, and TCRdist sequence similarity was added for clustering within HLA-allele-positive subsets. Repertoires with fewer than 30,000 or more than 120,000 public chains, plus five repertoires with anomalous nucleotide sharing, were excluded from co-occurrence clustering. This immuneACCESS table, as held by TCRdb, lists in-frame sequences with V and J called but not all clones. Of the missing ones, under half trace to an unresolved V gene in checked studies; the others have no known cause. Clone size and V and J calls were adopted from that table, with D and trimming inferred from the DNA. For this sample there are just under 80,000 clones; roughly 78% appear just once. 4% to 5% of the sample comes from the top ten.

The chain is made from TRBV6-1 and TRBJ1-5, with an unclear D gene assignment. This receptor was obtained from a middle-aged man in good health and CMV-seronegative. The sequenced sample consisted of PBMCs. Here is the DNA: TGTGCCAGCAGTGCTTCGGGCAATCAGCCCCAGCATTTT. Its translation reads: CASSASGNQPQHF.